Listed below are T cell receptor beta chains from one sample, sequenced in a study of tumor-infiltrating lymphocytes in localized non-small cell lung cancer. Here immunoSEQ multiplex PCR was the method, and the copy in TCRdb shows in-frame clones only, minus some. The table shows about 24,000 clones, with roughly three fifths occurring only once. The specimen was lung tumor tissue. Source of these receptors: a human donor with non-small cell lung cancer. CDR3s include the opening cysteine and the closing phenylalanine or tryptophan. The D gene is left open where the match is weak. Only part of the rows carry a size: once, few, many, or a class if the clone is expanded.

D gene | J gene | CDR3 length | V gene | clone size | CDR3 protein | CDR3 DNA
- | TRBJ2-6 | 16 | TRBV18 | - | CASFEGLVSGANVLTF | TGTGCCAGCTTTGAGGGGCTTGTCTCTGGGGCCAACGTCCTGACTTTC
TRBD1 | TRBJ1-2 | 15 | TRBV7-9 | - | CASARTATGDNGYTF | TGTGCCAGCGCCCGAACAGCCACAGGGGACAATGGCTACACCTTC
- | TRBJ1-1 | 12 | TRBV19 | - | CASSYRGTEAFF | TGTGCCAGTAGTTACCGGGGAACTGAAGCTTTCTTT
- | TRBJ2-1 | 15 | TRBV7-2 | once | CASSLVGRLVIEQFF | TGTGCCAGCAGCTTAGTCGGGAGATTAGTTATTGAGCAGTTCTTC
- | TRBJ2-3 | 15 | TRBV5-6 | - | CASSSGAYSTDTQYF | TGTGCCAGCAGTTCCGGGGCCTACAGCACAGATACGCAGTATTTT
- | TRBJ1-1 | 13 | TRBV7-2 | medium-sized | CASTGQMNTEAFF | TGTGCCAGCACCGGACAGATGAACACTGAAGCTTTCTTT
TRBD2 | TRBJ2-7 | 14 | TRBV5-1 | - | CASSLTSGPLEQYF | TGCGCCAGCAGCTTGACTAGCGGGCCCCTCGAGCAGTACTTC
TRBD2 | TRBJ2-5 | 15 | TRBV5-1 | - | CASRSSGGYQETQYF | TGCGCCAGCAGATCTAGCGGGGGGTACCAAGAGACCCAGTACTTC
- | TRBJ2-1 | 14 | TRBV6-5 | - | CASSYGDSYNEQFF | TGTGCCAGCAGTTATGGGGACTCCTACAATGAGCAGTTCTTC
TRBD2 | TRBJ2-7 | 15 | TRBV7-6 | - | CASSNKAGGPHEQYF | TGTGCCAGCAGTAATAAAGCGGGAGGGCCTCACGAGCAGTACTTC
- | TRBJ2-3 | 10 | TRBV19 | - | CASHGDTQYF | TGTGCCAGTCATGGAGATACGCAGTATTTT
TRBD2 | TRBJ2-3 | 16 | TRBV5-4 | few | CASSLFGREGKDTQYF | TGTGCCAGCAGCTTGTTCGGGCGGGAGGGCAAAGATACGCAGTATTTT
- | TRBJ2-3 | 15 | TRBV14 | few | CASSQDKRVTDTQYF | TGTGCCAGCAGCCAAGACAAGCGGGTGACAGATACGCAGTATTTT
TRBD1 | TRBJ1-4 | 12 | TRBV7-2 | - | CASSSPGQTLFF | TGTGCCAGCAGCTCTCCGGGACAGACACTGTTTTTT
TRBD2 | TRBJ2-3 | 15 | TRBV2 | few | CASGGTSGRGDTQYF | TGTGCCAGCGGAGGGACTAGCGGGAGAGGAGATACGCAGTATTTT
TRBD1 | TRBJ1-2 | 14 | TRBV28 | - | CASSWGQGFYGYTF | TGTGCCAGCAGTTGGGGACAGGGATTCTATGGCTACACCTTC
- | TRBJ1-4 | 13 | TRBV6-6 | - | CASSSRGSEKLFF | TGTGCCAGCAGCTCGCGGGGCAGTGAAAAACTGTTTTTT
- | TRBJ1-5 | 14 | TRBV30 | - | CAWSGGGRNQPQHF | TGTGCCTGGAGTGGAGGGGGTCGTAATCAGCCCCAGCATTTT
- | TRBJ1-5 | 13 | TRBV15 | few | CATQQGLNQPQHF | TGTGCCACCCAACAGGGACTTAATCAGCCCCAGCATTTT